Listed here are 24 T cell receptor beta chains from one sample, sequenced in a study of response to subunit inactivated influenza vaccine. TCRdb reprocessed the RT-PCR reads via MiXCR and lists one record per CDR3 protein. The sample yields roughly 550,000 distinct CDR3 sequences, roughly a quarter seen once. These data are also associated with another study on T cells expressing NK-cell markers. That paper states: Template switching by 5'RACE with UMIs generated the TCR beta cDNA.

Sequenced material: CD4+ T cells sorted from PBMCs, taken 11 to 12 days after vaccination. The receptors come from a man aged 50-60 years who received an inactivated influenza vaccine.

This clonotype was detected a few times. The rearrangement uses TRBV12-3 or TRBV12-4 and TRBJ2-1, with D unclear. The CDR3 is 16 residues long. Trimming took 8 bases from V and 8 from J, leaving 25 bases between them. The CDR3 bases are TGTGCCAGCCGCCCCGCGCCTCACGAAAACCCACATGAGCAGTTCTTC. Amino acids: CASRPAPHENPHEQFF.

This clonotype was seen only a few times. This chain links TRBV3-1 with TRBJ2-2; D might be TRBD2 (5 bases). V lost 1 base and J 7 bases, leaving 10 bases between the germline ends. The CDR3 is 14 residues long. Per the germline V gene, CDR1 is LGHDT and CDR2 is YNNKEL (reference sequence). Written as DNA, the CDR3 is TGTGCCAGCAGCCAAGTTCGGGGTAGCGGGGAGCTGTTTTTT. Encoded protein: CASSQVRGSGELFF.

The chain couples TRBV7-2 to TRBJ2-5, with D perhaps TRBD2 (5 bases). Germline CDR1 SGHTA, CDR2 FQGNSA. Between the trimmed V and J ends, which lost 6 bases and 4 bases, there was a span of 15 bases. CDR3 length: 14 residues. The CDR3 sequence is CASSPGNPRETQYF. CDR3 coding DNA: TGTGCCAGCAGTCCCGGGAACCCTCGAGAGACCCAGTACTTC.

This clonotype was found a few times. The V gene is TRBV7-2, the J gene TRBJ2-5, with unresolved D. V lost 0 bases and J lost 5, with 10 bases in between. This CDR3 contains 14 residues. Germline V gene data show CDR1 as SGHTA and CDR2 as FQGNSA. CDR3 protein: CASSLALGVETQYF. In DNA form, the CDR3 reads TGTGCCAGCAGCTTAGCCCTCGGCGTGGAGACCCAGTACTTC.

This chain uses TRBV7-3 with TRBJ2-1; D is ambiguous. Germline V gene sequence: CDR1 SGHTA, CDR2 FQGTGA. CDR3 length: 13 residues. Deletions cut 4 bases from V and 0 bases from J, with 4 bases between. The CDR3 is CASSSVSYNEQFF. The CDR3 coding sequence is TGTGCCAGCAGCTCTGTCTCCTACAATGAGCAGTTCTTC.

V and J are TRBV6-1 and TRBJ1-1; D remains ambiguous. V was cut by 4 bases and J by 6 bases, with 6 bases left in between. There are 11 residues in the CDR3. Germline V CDR1 and CDR2: MNHNS, SASEGT. CDR3: CASSGSAEAFF. For the CDR3, the DNA is TGTGCCAGCAGTGGATCAGCTGAAGCTTTCTTT.

This clonotype was seen more than once but under ten times. This chain uses TRBV12-3 or TRBV12-4 with TRBJ2-7; TRBD1 or TRBD2 may be the D gene (5 bases each). The CDR3 is 16 residues long. With 6 bases removed from V and 0 bases from J, the gap between germline ends came to 18 bases. The chain's CDR3 is CASSPRGSINSYEQYF. The CDR3 nucleotides are TGTGCCAGCAGCCCCCGGGGCAGTATAAACTCCTACGAGCAGTACTTC.

The chain uses TRBV6-1 and TRBJ2-5; a weak D match, TRBD2 (6 bases). Trimming stripped 7 bases from V and 4 bases from J, with 22 bases between. The length of the CDR3 is 16 residues. The V gene's germline CDR1 is MNHNS and CDR2 SASEGT. The CDR3 spells CASMQWGSAGRETQYF. DNA for the CDR3: TGTGCCAGCATGCAATGGGGATCTGCGGGACGAGAGACCCAGTACTTC.

The sample holds a few counts of this clonotype. A read error may produce the germline difference seen at one junction end. This chain joins TRBV12-3 or TRBV12-4 and TRBJ1-5; D is perhaps TRBD1 (5 bases). The CDR3 extends over 16 amino acids. CDR3 in amino acids: CASSRQWQGSDQPQHF. The CDR3 nucleotides are TGTGCCAGCAGCCGACAGTGGCAGGGTAGCGATCAGCCCCAGCATTTT.

This clonotype came up a few times. The DNA for the CDR3 is TGTGCCAGCAGCGAACTAGCGGGAGGGGGCTACAATGAGCAGTTCTTC. Translating gives CASSELAGGGYNEQFF. This rearrangement joins TRBV9 to TRBJ2-1, with TRBD2 identical over 13 bases. V shed 3 bases and J 3 bases; nucleotides not matched to a gene: 3. The CDR3 has 16 residues. The V gene's germline CDR1 is SGDLS and CDR2 YYNGEE.

This clonotype showed up just a few times. V usage is TRBV10-3 and J usage is TRBJ2-6; 8 bases map to TRBD1. CDR1 and CDR2 from the germline V gene are ENHRY and SYGVKD. Trimming removed 5 bases from V and 0 bases from J; junction bases left unmatched: 3. There are 16 residues in the CDR3. The DNA for the CDR3 is TGTGCCATCAGTCCAGGGGGCACCTCTGGGGCCAACGTCCTGACTTTC. It yields the protein CAISPGGTSGANVLTF.

V and J are TRBV5-6 and TRBJ1-1; TRBD1 matches 7 bases. The germline CDR1 and CDR2 sequences are SGHDT and YYEEEE. J lost 4 bases, V lost 4 bases, and 7 bases had no gene match. This CDR3 has 14 residues. The CDR3 here is CASSPTGIGTEAFF. CDR3 sequence (DNA): TGTGCCAGCAGCCCGACAGGGATAGGCACTGAAGCTTTCTTT.

Only a few counts were recorded for this clonotype. The J gene is TRBJ2-7, the V gene TRBV18; 8 bases agree with TRBD2. V dropped 3 bases and J dropped 2; count of bases not matched to a gene: 3. Germline V gene data show CDR1 as KGHSH and CDR2 as LQKENI. This CDR3 spans 14 amino acids. The DNA of the CDR3 is TGTGCCAGCTCACCTCGGGGGGGAACCTACGAGCAGTACTTC. Translating it yields CASSPRGGTYEQYF.

This clonotype has at least ten counts. In nucleotides, the CDR3 is TGCGCCAGCAGCCCCGGACAGGTCCAAGAGACCCAGTACTTC. Encoded protein: CASSPGQVQETQYF. The V call is TRBV5-1, the J call TRBJ2-5, with 7 bases identical to TRBD1. The trim removed 4 bases at V and 1 base at J, leaving 4 bases unmatched. The CDR3 has 14 amino acids. CDR1 and CDR2 (germline): SGHRS, YFSETQ.

In this sample, this clonotype turned up a few times. The chain joins TRBV28 to TRBJ2-4; 7 bases agree with TRBD1. This CDR3 region has 22 residues. Germline CDR1 and CDR2: MDHEN and SYDVKM. The junction had 25 bases not matched to a gene; V was cut back by 5 bases and J by 0 bases. CDR3 residues: CASSGRRTGRIRQILAKNIQYF. The CDR3 DNA sequence: TGTGCCAGCAGTGGGCGCAGGACAGGTCGCATCCGGCAAATCCTAGCCAAAAACATTCAGTACTTC.

The chain employs TRBV4-1 and TRBJ2-7, with unresolved D. This CDR3 is built from 15 residues. Germline V gene lookup returns CDR1 MGHRA and CDR2 YSYEKL. Trimming stripped 0 bases from V and 3 bases from J, with 12 bases between. This chain's CDR3 is CASSQDRGWGYEQYF. The CDR3 nucleotides read TGCGCCAGCAGCCAAGATCGCGGTTGGGGCTACGAGCAGTACTTC.

This clonotype was recorded many times. V and J are TRBV30 and TRBJ2-3, with a weak D call TRBD2 (5 bases). The V end lost 0 bases, the J end lost 0 bases, and 7 bases lay between the germline ends. Germline V lookup: CDR1 GTSNPN, CDR2 SVGIG (reference sequence). This CDR3 is 14 amino acids long. In nucleotides, the CDR3 is TGTGCCTGGAGTGTAGGAGGAAGCACAGATACGCAGTATTTT. This translates into CAWSVGGSTDTQYF. Variable domain in full (rest from reference TRBV30 and TRBJ2-3): SQTIHQWPATLVQPVGSPLSLECTVEGTSNPNLYWYRQAAGRGLQLLFYSVGIGQISSEVPQNLSASRPQDRQFILSSKKLLLSDSGFYLCAWSVGGSTDTQYFGPGTRLTVL.

In this sample, this clonotype turned up many times. The rearrangement joins TRBV29-1 to TRBJ2-3, with 13 bases identical to TRBD2. The CDR3 runs to 15 residues. CDR1 SQVTM and CDR2 ANQGSEA come from the germline V gene. The V segment lost 7 bases and the J segment 4 bases; nucleotides outside the gene matches: 8. The CDR3 loop is CSAILAGGIADTQYF. The CDR3 DNA is TGCAGCGCTATACTAGCGGGAGGGATCGCAGATACGCAGTATTTT.

The chain carries TRBV7-8 and TRBJ1-4; TRBD1 aligns across 9 bases. V was clipped by 2 bases and J by 7 bases; unmatched bases: 8. Germline CDR1 reads SGHVS; CDR2 reads FQNEAQ. The CDR3 has 16 residues. The CDR3 DNA reads TGTGCCAGCAGCTTAAGGGTGGGACAGGGTGTTGAAAAACTGTTTTTT. Protein product: CASSLRVGQGVEKLFF.

The gene calls are TRBV20-1 and TRBJ2-1; D might be TRBD2 (5 bases). Trimming stripped 5 bases from V and 6 bases from J, with 17 bases between. The CDR3 covers 14 residues. Germline V CDR1 and CDR2: DFQATT, SNEGSKA (reference sequence). CDR3 protein: CSAQRPLGSNEQFF. The DNA of the CDR3 is TGCAGTGCTCAGAGACCACTGGGGAGCAATGAGCAGTTCTTC.

The table lists this clonotype with a few counts. The V and J genes are TRBV29-1 and TRBJ2-3, with D perhaps being TRBD1 or TRBD2 (5 bases each). The CDR3 is 13 amino acids. V dropped 4 bases and J dropped 1 base, with 9 bases sitting between them. Germline lookup yields CDR1 SQVTM and CDR2 ANQGSEA. Written as DNA, the CDR3 is TGCAGCGTTGGGTGGGGACGCACAGATACGCAGTATTTT. This gives the protein CSVGWGRTDTQYF.

Turning to this clonotype: Because it lacks the conserved phenylalanine or tryptophan at the end, this CDR3 is likely a read error. It is unclear where the CDR3 begins or ends on the DNA, so no DNA is shown, and the CDR3 is as TCRdb lists it. This sequence joins TRBV30 and TRBJ2-7; the table's D call TRBD1 went unverified against the DNA. CDR1 and CDR2 (germline): GTSNPN, SVGIG (reference sequence). Ends included, the CDR3 has 9 residues. The CDR3 reads CAWSVLGDR.

The chain recombines TRBV4-2 with TRBJ1-4, with D hard to call. The germline V and J ends were trimmed by 2 bases and 11 bases, with 15 bases remaining between them. Germline loops: CDR1 LGHNA, CDR2 YNFKEQ. The CDR3 contains 14 residues. CDR3 sequence reads: CASSQFWHGRKLFF. CDR3 DNA sequence: TGTGCCAGCAGCCAATTCTGGCATGGGCGGAAACTGTTTTTT.

Here the CDR3 reads CSARDRLFVSGTDTQYF. The CDR3 DNA is TGCAGTGCTAGAGATCGCCTATTCGTCTCGGGCACAGATACGCAGTATTTT. The J gene is TRBJ2-3, the V gene TRBV20-1; unclear D gene. Germline CDR1 is DFQATT and CDR2 is SNEGSKA (reference sequence). The CDR3 totals 17 residues. V dropped 0 bases and J dropped 1 base, with 17 bases sitting between them.